These 12 T cell receptor beta chains share one sample of origin, sequenced in a study of blood T cell repertoires in COVID-19. Measured with immunoSEQ multiplex PCR; TCRdb has only the in-frame clones, and not every one. Seen here are 96,000 or so clones, around nine tenths observed once, and the top ten hold 2.9%. The sequencing input was peripheral blood. These receptors came from a woman of 80 years or more with acute or convalescent COVID-19.

V is TRBV24-1 and J is TRBJ1-5; D is possibly TRBD1 (5 bases). Germline V CDR1 and CDR2: KGHDR, SFDVKD. This CDR3 comprises 13 residues. The V end was cut by 9 bases, the J end by 2 bases, with 10 bases between. CDR3 amino acids: CATGGVGNQPQHF. The CDR3 DNA follows: TGTGCCACCGGGGGGGTCGGCAATCAGCCCCAGCATTTT.

The chain recombines TRBV5-6 with TRBJ2-3; D may be TRBD1 (5 bases). Deletions cut 2 bases from V and 6 bases from J, with 13 bases between. Germline V CDR1 and CDR2: SGHDT, YYEEEE. There are 14 residues in the CDR3. The CDR3 nucleotides read TGTGCCAGCAGCTTACCAGGGCTTTCCGATACGCAGTATTTT. This sequence encodes CASSLPGLSDTQYF.

Only one count was recorded for this clone. The chain uses TRBV9 and TRBJ1-2, with a possible D match to TRBD1 (5 bases). Germline V gene data show CDR1 as SGDLS and CDR2 as YYNGEE. V lost 8 bases and J 6 bases, leaving 11 bases between the germline ends. The CDR3 contains 11 residues. The CDR3 DNA reads TGTGCCAGTTGGGGACTCCATGGCTACACCTTC. This translates into CASWGLHGYTF.

The chain combines TRBV7-6 with TRBJ2-3; the match to TRBD1 covers 7 bases. Unmatched junction bases numbered 10, after V lost 4 bases and J lost 0 bases. The CDR3 totals 17 residues. Germline V gene data show CDR1 as SGHVS and CDR2 as FNYEAQ. The CDR3 DNA sequence: TGTGCCAGCAGCTGGGACCGGGACAGCGCTAGCACAGATACGCAGTATTTT. This codes for CASSWDRDSASTDTQYF.

The chain has TRBV5-4 and TRBJ1-2; 8 bases match TRBD1. Unmatched junction bases numbered 4, after V lost 2 bases and J lost 4 bases. The CDR3 has 14 amino acids. CDR1 and CDR2 (germline): SGHNT, YYREEE (reference sequence). The CDR3 DNA reads TGTGCCAGCAGCTTCAGGGGGCTGGGCTATGGCTACACCTTC. Its translation: CASSFRGLGYGYTF.

This chain uses TRBV4-3 with TRBJ2-1; D is unclear. CDR1 LGHNA and CDR2 YSLEER come from the germline V gene. The CDR3 totals 20 residues. The V end was cut by 0 bases, the J end by 1 base, with 22 bases between. The DNA for the CDR3 is TGCGCCAGCAGCCAAGATAGCCCGTCTATCGCTCAATGGTCCTACAATGAGCAGTTCTTC. Encoded protein: CASSQDSPSIAQWSYNEQFF.

There are a few counts of this clone. CDR3 bases: TGTGCCAGTAGTATAAGGCGGCAGCCCCAAGAGACCCAGTACTTC. Encoded protein: CASSIRRQPQETQYF. The chain has TRBV19 and TRBJ2-5; no clear D. The CDR3 runs to 15 residues. Germline lookup yields CDR1 LNHDA and CDR2 SQIVND (reference sequence). V lost 2 bases to trimming and J lost 1 base, with 11 bases between them.

V is TRBV15 and J is TRBJ2-3; maybe TRBD2 (7 bases). The CDR3 sequence is 16 residues long. Germline-derived CDR1 and CDR2 are LNHNV and YYDKDF (reference sequence). The V end lost 3 bases, the J end lost 4 bases, and 17 bases lay between the germline ends. CDR3: CATSSGGLGIPDTQYF. The CDR3 DNA reads TGTGCCACCAGCAGCGGGGGGCTTGGTATTCCAGATACGCAGTATTTT.

The V and J genes are TRBV6-5 and TRBJ2-7; D is perhaps TRBD2 (6 bases). The length of the CDR3 is 15 residues. CDR1 and CDR2 from the germline V gene are MNHEY and SVGAGI. The ends were cut back, 0 bases at V and 3 bases at J, with 12 bases in the middle. In DNA, the CDR3 is TGTGCCAGCAGTTACTCGTATAGCGGTAACTACGAGCAGTACTTC. This encodes CASSYSYSGNYEQYF.

This chain joins TRBV5-1 and TRBJ2-2; TRBD2 aligns across 12 bases. CDR1 is SGHRS, CDR2 YFSETQ, per germline. V trimming: 4 bases; J trimming: 5 bases; junction bases outside the gene matches: 6. The CDR3 runs to 16 residues. The chain's CDR3 is CASSRLAGVQTGELFF. The CDR3 DNA sequence: TGCGCCAGCAGCCGACTAGCGGGAGTACAGACCGGGGAGCTGTTTTTT.

The chain joins TRBV4-3 to TRBJ1-2; the D is unclear. The CDR3 consists of 16 residues. V lost 4 bases, J lost 4 bases, and 19 bases lay in between. Looked up from germline, CDR1 is LGHNA and CDR2 is YSLEER. The CDR3 loop reads CASSPVVGSHVYGYTF. CDR3 coding DNA: TGCGCCAGCAGCCCCGTGGTGGGCAGCCACGTCTATGGCTACACCTTC.

This clone was seen a single time. The V call is TRBV28, the J call TRBJ1-5; TRBD1 matches 7 bases. The CDR3 contains 12 residues. After removal of 8 bases from V and 4 bases from J, the junction contained 2 bases not matched to a gene. The germline gives CDR1 MDHEN, CDR2 SYDVKM. The CDR3 coding sequence is TGTGCCAGCCACAGGGGAAATCAGCCCCAGCATTTT. Translation: CASHRGNQPQHF.